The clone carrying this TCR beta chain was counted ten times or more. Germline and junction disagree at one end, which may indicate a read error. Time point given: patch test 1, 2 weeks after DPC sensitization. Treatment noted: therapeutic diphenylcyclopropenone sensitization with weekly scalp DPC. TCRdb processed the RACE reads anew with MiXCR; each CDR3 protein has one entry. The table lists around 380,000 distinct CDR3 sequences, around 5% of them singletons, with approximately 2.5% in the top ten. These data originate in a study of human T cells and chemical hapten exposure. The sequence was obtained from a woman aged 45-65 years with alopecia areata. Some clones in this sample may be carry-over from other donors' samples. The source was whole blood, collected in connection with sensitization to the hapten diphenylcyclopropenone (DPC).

CDR3 sequence (DNA): TGTGCCAGCAGCTTGGGACAATATAATTCACCCCTCCACTTT. Translating it yields CASSLGQYNSPLHF. The V gene is TRBV5-1, the J gene TRBJ1-6; D is possibly TRBD1 (6 bases). The germline CDR1 and CDR2 sequences are SGHRS and YFSETQ. This CDR3 has 14 residues.